Below are 24 T cell receptor beta chains sequenced from a single sample in a study of T cells in Graves' hyperthyroidism and ophthalmopathy (dated by TCRdb to the late 2010s). Library preparation was by multiplex PCR. Sequencing instrument: Illumina HiSeq 2000. Amplification of TCR beta CDR3 regions was carried out from RNA transcripts. A first-round RT-PCR of the TCR CDR3 used the HTBI primer set with the Qiagen OneStep RT-PCR kit. The public reads were run again by TCRdb, first through fastp at Q25 and then through MiXCR, and only productive beta chains were kept. For every CDR3 protein sequence, its rows merge into one entry that carries the most common genes and DNA. The sample contains about 50,000 distinct CDR3 sequences, 49% of them found a single time. Roughly 12% of the sample is held by the ten biggest clonotypes. Specimen: blood. These receptor sequences come from a woman aged 30 to 39 with Graves' ophthalmopathy.

A word on this clonotype: It is likely a read error, because the conserved phenylalanine at the end of the CDR3 is missing. The chain links TRBV6-5 to TRBJ1-1, with 9 bases lining up with TRBD1. The V gene end was trimmed by 5 bases and the J gene end by 6 bases; junction bases not matched to a gene: 7. This CDR3 has 14 amino acids. Germline V gene data show CDR1 as MNHEY and CDR2 as SVGAGI. In nucleotides, the CDR3 is TGTGCCAGCAGTGACAGGGGGAGGGGCGCTGAAGCTTTCTGT. It codes for CASSDRGRGAEAFC.

In its sample, this clonotype was seen many times. This chain connects TRBV20-1 to TRBJ2-3; 9 nucleotides match TRBD1. The CDR3 is made up of 16 amino acids. J lost 5 bases, V lost 1 base, and 10 bases had no gene match. From germline, CDR1 is DFQATT and CDR2 SNEGSKA (reference sequence). CDR3: CSARAEDRGRGDTQYF. The CDR3 DNA sequence: TGCAGTGCTAGAGCGGAGGACAGGGGAAGGGGAGATACGCAGTATTTT.

The genes are TRBV20-1 and TRBJ2-1; 7 nucleotides agree with TRBD1. V lost 6 bases and J lost 12; bases outside the gene matches: 8. Germline-derived CDR1 and CDR2 are DFQATT and SNEGSKA (reference sequence). CDR3 length: 11 residues. The CDR3 loop is CSAYTGARQFF. The CDR3 DNA reads TGCAGTGCCTATACAGGGGCTCGGCAGTTCTTC.

This sequence joins TRBV4-1 and TRBJ2-2, with TRBD1 matching 7 bases. This CDR3 region has 15 residues. J lost 4 bases, V lost 4 bases, and 6 bases had no gene match. CDR1 and CDR2 from the germline V gene are MGHRA and YSYEKL. The CDR3 DNA follows: TGCGCCAGCAGCCTCGAGACAGGGTTCACCGGGGAGCTGTTTTTT. Residues: CASSLETGFTGELFF.

This clonotype was counted many times. This sequence joins TRBV19 and TRBJ2-5, with 10 bases identical to TRBD1. This CDR3 contains 15 residues. From germline, CDR1 is LNHDA and CDR2 SQIVND (reference sequence). The J segment lost 5 bases and the V segment lost 3 bases, leaving 6 bases of the junction unmatched. The CDR3 region is CASSIAGTGVETQYF. CDR3 sequence (DNA): TGTGCCAGTAGTATCGCCGGGACAGGGGTGGAGACCCAGTACTTC.

This chain connects TRBV28 to TRBJ1-2, with no clear D. There are 13 residues in the CDR3. Trimming stripped 7 bases from V and 8 bases from J, with 17 bases between. Germline assignment: CDR1 MDHEN and CDR2 SYDVKM. In nucleotides, the CDR3 is TGTGCCAGCACCCCCCCGGGGTGGAAGGGCTACACCTTC. Amino acid sequence: CASTPPGWKGYTF.

This clonotype was detected ten times or more. The rearrangement uses TRBV6-6 and TRBJ2-7; D is undetermined. V was clipped by 10 bases and J by 3 bases, with 16 bases between them. Germline V gives CDR1 MNHNY, CDR2 SVGAGI (reference sequence). The CDR3 length is 13 residues. CDR3 residues: CATTPGRLYEQYF. The CDR3 DNA is TGTGCCACGACCCCCGGCAGACTCTACGAGCAGTACTTC.

The table lists this clonotype with a count of one. This chain links TRBV20-1 with TRBJ1-4; 9 bases fit TRBD1. Per the germline V gene, CDR1 is DFQATT and CDR2 is SNEGSKA (reference sequence). The CDR3 length is 15 residues. Trimming took 2 bases from V and 8 from J; bases not matched to a gene: 9. CDR3: CSARLQGQGFEKLFF. The CDR3 DNA follows: TGCAGTGCTAGATTGCAGGGACAGGGTTTCGAAAAACTGTTTTTT.

V is TRBV7-9 and J is TRBJ1-4, with D perhaps matching TRBD1 (6 bases). V dropped 5 bases and J dropped 4 bases, with 14 bases sitting between them. This CDR3 region has 15 residues. The germline V gene has CDR1 SEHNR and CDR2 FQNEAQ (reference sequence). CDR3 sequence reads: CASSMVGGDNEKLFF. Here the CDR3 DNA reads TGTGCCAGCAGCATGGTAGGGGGGGATAATGAAAAACTGTTTTTT. The variable domain in full, with the rest retrieved from reference TRBV7-9 and TRBJ1-4, is DTGVSQNPRHKITKRGQNVTFRCDPISEHNRLYWYRQTLGQGPEFLTYFQNEAQLEKSRLLSDRFSAERPKGSFSTLEIQRTEQGDSAMYLCASSMVGGDNEKLFFGSGTQLSVL.

This clonotype was detected many times. The chain is built from TRBV5-1 and TRBJ2-2; D is unresolved. The CDR3 runs to 15 residues. Germline CDR1 and CDR2: SGHRS and YFSETQ. Trimming removed 0 bases from V and 2 bases from J, with 8 bases in between. The CDR3 here is CASSLATANTGELFF. CDR3 DNA: TGCGCCAGCAGCTTGGCTACAGCTAACACCGGGGAGCTGTTTTTT.

By frequency in the sample, this clonotype is medium-sized (0.01 to 0.1%). The rearrangement links TRBV24-1 to TRBJ2-5; D may correspond to TRBD1 or TRBD2 (5 bases each). Germline V gene data show CDR1 as KGHDR and CDR2 as SFDVKD. The CDR3 sequence is 13 residues long. The V and J ends lost 4 bases and 7 bases respectively, with 12 bases between them. CDR3 in amino acids: CATSELGRATQYF. For the CDR3, the DNA is TGTGCCACCAGTGAGTTGGGACGGGCGACCCAGTACTTC.

The table lists this clonotype with many counts. V is TRBV20-1 and J is TRBJ2-2; D possibly corresponds to TRBD2 (6 bases). The CDR3 sequence is 14 residues long. Per the germline V gene, CDR1 is DFQATT and CDR2 is SNEGSKA (reference sequence). V lost 0 bases, J lost 6 bases, and 11 bases lay in between. The DNA of the CDR3 is TGCAGTGCTAGAGATTGGAGGGGTGCCGGGGAGCTGTTTTTT. Its protein is CSARDWRGAGELFF.

As concerns this clonotype: A much larger clone sits a single nucleotide away, making a read error possible. V gene TRBV4-1 combines with J gene TRBJ2-7; 10 bases fit TRBD2. This CDR3 is 19 amino acids long. V shed 0 bases and J 4 bases; nucleotides not matched to a gene: 15. Germline values: CDR1 MGHRA, CDR2 YSYEKL. The CDR3 sequence is CASSQEITTGTSALYEQYF. Here the CDR3 DNA reads TGCGCCAGCAGCCAAGAGATCACAACTGGGACTAGCGCCCTTTACGAGCAGTACTTC.

V usage is TRBV5-6 and J usage is TRBJ2-1; D gene unclear. Trimming pared 1 base from V and 16 bases from J, leaving 15 bases between. The CDR3 length is 12 residues. The germline V gene has CDR1 SGHDT and CDR2 YYEEEE. The CDR3 loop reads CASSLSGDGRFF. Here the CDR3 DNA reads TGTGCCAGCAGCTTGTCGGGTGATGGGCGATTCTTC.

In the case of this clonotype: A much larger clone is a single base away; this may be a read error. The chain recombines TRBV7-2 with TRBJ2-7, with D perhaps assigned TRBD1 or TRBD2 (5 bases each). The V end was cut by 5 bases, the J end by 5 bases, with 19 bases between. The CDR3 extends over 15 amino acids. The germline V gene has CDR1 SGHTA and CDR2 FQGNSA. CDR3 loop: CASSLPTEGSHEQYF. The CDR3 bases are TGTGCCAGCAGCCTGCCGACAGAGGGTTCCCACGAGCAGTACTTC.

This clonotype appeared many times. The CDR3 bases are TGCGCCAGCAGCCCTGGACGGGGTTTTAGCGGGCAAACCTACGAGCAGTACTTC. Encoded protein: CASSPGRGFSGQTYEQYF. The chain employs TRBV5-1 and TRBJ2-7; 7 nucleotides match TRBD2. The CDR3 runs to 18 residues. V lost 4 bases, J lost 2 bases, and 18 bases stayed unmatched. The germline gives CDR1 SGHRS, CDR2 YFSETQ. The full variable domain, completed using reference TRBV5-1 and TRBJ2-7, is KAGVTQTPRYLIKTRGQQVTLSCSPISGHRSVSWYQQTPGQGLQFLFEYFSETQRNKGNFPGRFSGRQFSNSRSEMNVSTLELGDSALYLCASSPGRGFSGQTYEQYFGPGTRLTVT.

The chain employs TRBV9 and TRBJ2-1, with 7 bases lining up with TRBD2. Trimming at V came to 6 bases and at J to 4 bases, leaving 10 bases not matched to a gene. The CDR3 is made up of 15 amino acids. Germline-derived CDR1 and CDR2 are SGDLS and YYNGEE. The CDR3 is CASIASGDPYNEQFF. DNA of the CDR3: TGTGCCAGCATCGCCAGCGGGGATCCTTACAATGAGCAGTTCTTC.

This clonotype was seen repeatedly, ten times or more. CDR3 loop: CASSLLRQGAQETQYF. The CDR3 region has the DNA TGTGCCAGCAGTTTACTGCGACAGGGGGCCCAAGAGACCCAGTACTTC. The rearrangement links TRBV12-3 or TRBV12-4 to TRBJ2-5; 10 bases line up with TRBD1. V shed 2 bases, J shed 1 base, and the junction held 4 bases outside the gene matches. The CDR3 consists of 16 residues.

In DNA form, the CDR3 reads TGTGCCAGCAGTGGGACTGGGGACACCATATATTTT. It encodes CASSGTGDTIYF. The chain carries TRBV2 and TRBJ1-3; D uncertain. V shed 4 bases and J shed 8 bases, with 9 bases lying between them. Germline CDR1 SNHLY, CDR2 FYNNEI. This CDR3 has 12 amino acids.

This clonotype was seen repeatedly, ten times or more. The chain links TRBV3-1 to TRBJ1-6; a possible D gene is TRBD1 (6 bases). The CDR3 length is 14 residues. V lost 4 bases to trimming and J lost 5 bases, with 9 bases between them. Looked up from germline, CDR1 is LGHDT and CDR2 is YNNKEL (reference sequence). The chain's CDR3 is CASSLQGDNSPLHF. The CDR3 DNA is TGTGCCAGCAGCCTACAGGGAGATAATTCACCCCTCCACTTT.

Concerning this clonotype: This CDR3 fails to terminate in the conserved phenylalanine or tryptophan, so it likely reflects a read error. Because the CDR3's place on the DNA is in doubt, the DNA is left out and the CDR3 is given as listed by TCRdb. This chain uses TRBV20-1 with TRBJ1-5; the D call TRBD1 from the table was never checked on the DNA. Ends included, the CDR3 has 14 residues. The germline V gene has CDR1 DFQATT and CDR2 SNEGSKA (reference sequence). The CDR3 sequence is CSVAQGQLSRPQHV.

The V gene is TRBV6-1, the J gene TRBJ2-3; weak D call: TRBD2 (5 bases). The CDR3 runs 13 residues. Germline V CDR1 and CDR2: MNHNS, SASEGT. Between the trimmed V and J ends, which lost 7 bases and 2 bases, there was a span of 10 bases. CDR3 DNA sequence: TGTGCCAGCACAGAGCGGAACACAGATACGCAGTATTTT. Its protein is CASTERNTDTQYF.

This clonotype was seen just once. The rearrangement uses TRBV7-9 and TRBJ2-5, with TRBD2 identical over 11 bases. Trimming took 9 bases from V and 1 from J; bases not matched to a gene: 7. The CDR3 extends over 15 amino acids. Germline assignment: CDR1 SEHNR and CDR2 FQNEAQ (reference sequence). CDR3 sequence reads: CASRLAGGAQETQYF. The CDR3 DNA reads TGTGCCAGTAGGCTAGCGGGAGGCGCCCAAGAGACCCAGTACTTC.

This clonotype showed up many times. This chain joins TRBV28 and TRBJ2-7, with 8 nucleotides matching TRBD1. Germline V gives CDR1 MDHEN, CDR2 SYDVKM. The CDR3 totals 15 residues. The V segment lost 2 bases and the J segment 1 base; nucleotides outside the gene matches: 4. CDR3 in amino acids: CASSLAGGRSYEQYF. CDR3 nucleotide sequence: TGTGCCAGCAGTTTAGCAGGGGGCAGGTCCTACGAGCAGTACTTC.